The TCR beta chain described here comes from a study of post-analysis software for immune sequencing data. Study findings and constraints: Controls had lower frequencies than patients of roughly five TRBV segments, which included TRBV5-6, TRBV5-1 and TRBV20-1. A significant reduction in normalized Chao1 diversity was observed in multiple sclerosis patients versus controls.

Carried by the TCR beta cDNA libraries were unique molecular identifiers. TCRdb processed the PCR reads anew with MiXCR; each CDR3 protein has one entry. This table holds a few hundred thousand distinct CDR3 sequences, approximately 39% found once. In this sample, this clonotype turned up a few times. Its antigen is unidentified. Looked up from germline, CDR1 is SGHDN and CDR2 is FVKESK. Unmatched junction bases numbered 12, after V lost 3 bases and J lost 6 bases. CDR3 size: 16 residues. This receptor was taken from a girl aged 2-10 years with multiple sclerosis. This chain connects TRBV14 to TRBJ2-7, with 9 bases identical to TRBD1. The sample was blood. The CDR3 DNA reads as TGTGCCAGCAGCCATCAAGTCGGGACAGGGATGCTCGAGCAGTACTTC. This codes for CASSHQVGTGMLEQYF.